The entry below gives a single TCR beta chain sequence along with its context. This record belongs to a study of monozygotic twins with inflammatory bowel disease. TCRdb reprocessed the 5' RACE reads, keeping one entry per CDR3 protein, no DNA. Recorded for this sample: about 420,000 distinct CDR3 sequences. CDR3 size: 17 residues. Looked up from germline, CDR1 is MNHNS and CDR2 is SASEGT. The sequencing input was blood. This TCR came from a human donor with ulcerative colitis or Crohn's disease, or a healthy co-twin of an affected twin (not recorded which). V usage is TRBV6-1 and J usage is TRBJ2-6; absent DNA, TCRdb's TRBD1 call cannot be checked. This CDR3 is CASRGKGVGSGANVLTF.